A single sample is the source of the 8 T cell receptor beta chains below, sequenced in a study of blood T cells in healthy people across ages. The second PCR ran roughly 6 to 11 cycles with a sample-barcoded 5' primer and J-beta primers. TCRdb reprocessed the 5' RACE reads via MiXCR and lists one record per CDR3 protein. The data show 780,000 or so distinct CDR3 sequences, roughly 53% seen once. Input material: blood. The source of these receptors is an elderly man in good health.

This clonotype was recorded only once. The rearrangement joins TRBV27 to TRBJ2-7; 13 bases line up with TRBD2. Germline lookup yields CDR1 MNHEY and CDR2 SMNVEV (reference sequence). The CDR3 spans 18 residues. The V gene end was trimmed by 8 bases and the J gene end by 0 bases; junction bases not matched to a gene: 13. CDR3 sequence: CASGPRTSGSKSSYEQYF. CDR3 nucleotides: TGTGCCAGCGGTCCCAGGACTAGCGGGAGTAAGAGCTCCTACGAGCAGTACTTC.

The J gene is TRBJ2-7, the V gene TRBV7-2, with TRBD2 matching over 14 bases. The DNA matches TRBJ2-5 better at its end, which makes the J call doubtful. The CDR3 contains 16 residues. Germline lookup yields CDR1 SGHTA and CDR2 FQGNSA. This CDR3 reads CASSRGTSGGQETQYF. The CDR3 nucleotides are TGTGCCAGCAGCCGTGGGACTAGCGGGGGCCAAGAGACCCAGTACTTC.

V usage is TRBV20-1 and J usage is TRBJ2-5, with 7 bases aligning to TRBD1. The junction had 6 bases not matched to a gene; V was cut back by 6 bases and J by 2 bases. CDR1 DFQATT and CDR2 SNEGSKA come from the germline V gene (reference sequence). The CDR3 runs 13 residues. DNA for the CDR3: TGCAGTGCACCGGGACAGAGTCAAGAGACCCAGTACTTC. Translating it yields CSAPGQSQETQYF.

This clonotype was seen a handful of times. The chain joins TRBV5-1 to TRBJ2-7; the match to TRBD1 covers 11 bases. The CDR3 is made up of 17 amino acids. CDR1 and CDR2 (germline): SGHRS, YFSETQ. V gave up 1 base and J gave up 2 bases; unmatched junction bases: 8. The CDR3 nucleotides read TGCGCCAGCAGCTTGTATCCTCCGGGACAGGGGGCCTACGAGCAGTACTTC. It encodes CASSLYPPGQGAYEQYF.

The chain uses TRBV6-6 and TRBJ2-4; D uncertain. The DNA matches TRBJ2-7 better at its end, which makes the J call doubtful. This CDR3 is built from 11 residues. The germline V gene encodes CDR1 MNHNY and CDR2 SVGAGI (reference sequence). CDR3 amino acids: CASSYRAEQYF. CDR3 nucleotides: TGTGCCAGCAGTTACAGGGCCGAGCAGTACTTC.

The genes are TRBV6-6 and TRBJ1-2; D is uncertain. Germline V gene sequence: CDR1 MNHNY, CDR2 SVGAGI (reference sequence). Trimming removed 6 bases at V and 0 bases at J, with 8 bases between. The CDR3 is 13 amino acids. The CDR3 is CASRDSTNYGYTF. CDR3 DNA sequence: TGTGCCAGCAGAGACTCCACTAACTATGGCTACACCTTC.

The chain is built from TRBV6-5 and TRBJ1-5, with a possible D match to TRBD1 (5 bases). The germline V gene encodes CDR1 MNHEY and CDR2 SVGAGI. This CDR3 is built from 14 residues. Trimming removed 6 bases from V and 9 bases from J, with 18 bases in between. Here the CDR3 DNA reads TGTGCCAGCAGGGGGACGGCTAAAAGTGGGCCCCAGCATTTT. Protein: CASRGTAKSGPQHF.

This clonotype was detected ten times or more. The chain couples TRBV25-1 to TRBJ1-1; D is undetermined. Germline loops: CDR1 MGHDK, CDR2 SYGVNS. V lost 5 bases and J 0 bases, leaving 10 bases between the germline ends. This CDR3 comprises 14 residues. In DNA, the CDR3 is TGTGCCAGCAGTCGGGGTCAAATGAACACTGAAGCTTTCTTT. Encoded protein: CASSRGQMNTEAFF.